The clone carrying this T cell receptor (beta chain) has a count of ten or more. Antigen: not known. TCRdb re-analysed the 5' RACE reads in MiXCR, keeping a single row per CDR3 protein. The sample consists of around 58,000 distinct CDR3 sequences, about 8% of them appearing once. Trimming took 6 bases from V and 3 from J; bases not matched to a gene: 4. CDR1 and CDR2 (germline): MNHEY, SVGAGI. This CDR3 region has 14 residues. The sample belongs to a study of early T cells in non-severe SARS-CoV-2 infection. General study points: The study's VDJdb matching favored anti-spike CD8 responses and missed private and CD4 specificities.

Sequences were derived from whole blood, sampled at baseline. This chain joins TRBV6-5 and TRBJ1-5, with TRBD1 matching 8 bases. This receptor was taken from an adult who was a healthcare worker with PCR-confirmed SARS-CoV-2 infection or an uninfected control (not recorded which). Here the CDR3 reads CASRKTGDNQPQHF. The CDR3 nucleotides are TGTGCCAGCAGAAAGACAGGGGACAATCAGCCCCAGCATTTT.